The 32 T cell receptor beta chains given below trace back to one sample, sequenced in a study of Ad26.COV2.S vaccination and SARS-CoV-2 variants. Treatment indicated: roughly 18 received Ad26.COV2.S at low or high dose, single or two shots; 5 received placebo; per-sample allocation not given. Samples came from day 63 after the first vaccine or placebo injection. Sequencing was performed with immunoSEQ multiplex PCR; in TCRdb, only in-frame clones are kept and a portion is missing. The repertoire holds over 450,000 clones, with about nine tenths as singletons. Sample: peripheral blood, taken in a trial of Ad26.COV2.S vaccine versus placebo. The source is a person between 18 and 60 years old who received the Ad26.COV2.S COVID-19 vaccine or a placebo.

The V gene is TRBV4-3, the J gene TRBJ2-7, with D hard to call. This CDR3 has 13 amino acids. Trimming took off 2 bases at V and 5 bases at J, with 10 bases between the two ends. Germline CDR1 LGHNA, CDR2 YSLEER. The chain's CDR3 is CASSQTKRDEQYF. CDR3 sequence (DNA): TGCGCCAGCAGCCAAACTAAACGGGACGAGCAGTACTTC.

The chain has TRBV5-4 and TRBJ2-3; unclear D gene. The CDR3 is 13 residues long. Germline V gene sequence: CDR1 SGHNT, CDR2 YYREEE (reference sequence). V was shortened by 4 bases and J by 6 bases, with 12 bases between the two germline ends. The chain's CDR3 is CASSRIPRDTQYF. The CDR3 nucleotides read TGTGCCAGCAGCCGGATTCCGCGCGATACGCAGTATTTT.

V gene TRBV6-2 or TRBV6-3 combines with J gene TRBJ2-4; D might be TRBD1 (6 bases). Germline V lookup: CDR1 MNHEY, CDR2 SVGEGT. CDR3 length: 15 residues. V lost 5 bases, J lost 1 base, and 12 bases lay in between. The CDR3 here is CASSKTGSAKNIQYF. The CDR3 DNA follows: TGTGCCAGCAGTAAAACAGGGTCCGCCAAAAACATTCAGTACTTC.

Only one count was recorded for this clone. DNA for the CDR3: TGCGCCAGCAGCCAAGAAGACAGGGGGCTGAGAGATGGCTACACCTTC. Its translation: CASSQEDRGLRDGYTF. The rearrangement uses TRBV4-3 and TRBJ1-2; 10 bases are shared with TRBD1. The CDR3 totals 16 residues. V shed 0 bases and J 6 bases; nucleotides not matched to a gene: 7. Germline V gene data show CDR1 as LGHNA and CDR2 as YSLEER.

The rearrangement links TRBV27 to TRBJ2-3; D could derive from TRBD1 or TRBD2 (5 bases each). The V end was cut by 5 bases, the J end by 2 bases, with 23 bases between. CDR3 length: 18 amino acids. Germline V lookup: CDR1 MNHEY, CDR2 SMNVEV (reference sequence). CDR3 region: CASSPYPPSRDPTDTQYF. The CDR3 DNA follows: TGTGCCAGCAGTCCCTATCCCCCTTCCCGGGACCCCACAGATACGCAGTATTTT.

The chain carries TRBV5-4 and TRBJ2-7, with 8 positions matching TRBD1. CDR3 length equals 14 residues. The ends lost 3 bases at V and 5 bases at J; junction bases unmatched: 7. Germline lookup yields CDR1 SGHNT and CDR2 YYREEE (reference sequence). Here the CDR3 reads CASSYGQGEDEQYF. The CDR3 DNA reads TGTGCCAGCAGCTATGGACAGGGAGAAGACGAGCAGTACTTC.

This chain connects TRBV7-3 to TRBJ1-1; D not certain. The CDR3 is 11 residues long. Trimming removed 5 bases at V and 7 bases at J, with 8 bases between. From germline, CDR1 is SGHTA and CDR2 FQGTGA. The CDR3 DNA reads TGTGCCAGCAGCAACGGATATGAAGCTTTCTTT. It translates to CASSNGYEAFF.

Here the CDR3 DNA reads TGCGCCAGCAGCCAAGATGGGACTAGCGGGAGGACCCGCTCCTACAATGAGCAGTTCTTC. This encodes CASSQDGTSGRTRSYNEQFF. The V and J genes are TRBV4-1 and TRBJ2-1; 15 bases fit TRBD2. The V gene end was trimmed by 0 bases and the J gene end by 0 bases; junction bases not matched to a gene: 6. This CDR3 has 20 amino acids. Germline V gives CDR1 MGHRA, CDR2 YSYEKL.

This chain uses TRBV7-3 with TRBJ1-1; 9 bases are shared with TRBD1. This CDR3 spans 16 amino acids. Germline assignment: CDR1 SGHTA and CDR2 FQGTGA. Unmatched junction bases numbered 4, after V lost 1 base and J lost 1 base. CDR3 in amino acids: CASSLNPTGGNTEAFF. In nucleotides, the CDR3 is TGTGCCAGCAGCTTAAACCCGACAGGGGGGAACACTGAAGCTTTCTTT.

The CDR3 sequence is CASSPYYAYSGANVLTF. CDR3 in DNA: TGTGCCAGCAGCCCCTATTACGCTTACTCTGGGGCCAACGTCCTGACTTTC. V is TRBV4-2 and J is TRBJ2-6; D unclear. Deletions cut 4 bases from V and 0 bases from J, with 13 bases between. Germline CDR1 reads LGHNA; CDR2 reads YNFKEQ. This CDR3 contains 17 residues.

The chain uses TRBV9 and TRBJ2-7, with 8 bases matching TRBD1. With V trimmed by 3 bases and J by 7 bases, 6 bases remained unmatched. Germline-derived CDR1 and CDR2 are SGDLS and YYNGEE. The CDR3 is 13 residues long. The CDR3 spells CASSGTGSEEQYF. The CDR3 region has the DNA TGTGCCAGCAGCGGGACAGGGTCTGAGGAGCAGTACTTC.

V gene TRBV2 combines with J gene TRBJ1-2, with D maybe TRBD1 (6 bases). Trimming stripped 7 bases from V and 3 bases from J, with 12 bases between. This CDR3 comprises 13 residues. Germline-derived CDR1 and CDR2 are SNHLY and FYNNEI. CDR3 bases: TGTGCCAGCAAAGGGGGGGCGGACTATGGCTACACCTTC. Its protein product is CASKGGADYGYTF.

The V gene is TRBV27, the J gene TRBJ2-3, with TRBD1 matching 8 bases. Germline loops: CDR1 MNHEY, CDR2 SMNVEV (reference sequence). CDR3 length: 14 residues. The junction had 7 bases not matched to a gene; V was cut back by 6 bases and J by 5 bases. Here the CDR3 DNA reads TGTGCCAGCAGCCTACAGGGGGTGGTAGATACGCAGTATTTT. Translation: CASSLQGVVDTQYF.

CDR3 protein: CASSQDARSPLHF. The CDR3 nucleotides read TGTGCCAGCAGCCAAGACGCTCGTTCACCCCTCCACTTT. V and J are TRBV3-1 (or the pseudogene TRBV3-2) and TRBJ1-6; D is uncertain. The CDR3 is 13 residues long. Trimming removed 0 bases from V and 9 bases from J, with 6 bases in between. Germline V lookup: CDR1 LGHDT, CDR2 YNNKEL (reference sequence).

The rearrangement links TRBV15 to TRBJ1-3; D remains unclear. The CDR3 covers 13 residues. V was pared by 6 bases and J by 0 bases, with 6 bases between. CDR1 and CDR2 (germline): LNHNV, YYDKDF (reference sequence). The CDR3 region has the DNA TGTGCCACCAGGGCAAGCTCTGGAAACACCATATATTTT. Translation: CATRASSGNTIYF.

This sequence joins TRBV20-1 and TRBJ1-6; D is unresolved. Germline V gene sequence: CDR1 DFQATT, CDR2 SNEGSKA (reference sequence). CDR3 length: 10 residues. Trimming took off 1 base at V and 13 bases at J, with 5 bases between the two ends. CDR3 in amino acids: CSARGLPLHF. As DNA, the CDR3 is TGCAGTGCTAGAGGACTGCCCCTCCACTTT.

This chain joins TRBV3-1 (or the pseudogene TRBV3-2) and TRBJ1-4; a possible D gene is TRBD1 (5 bases). There are 15 residues in the CDR3. Trimming took 4 bases from V and 4 from J, leaving 13 bases between them. CDR1 and CDR2 (germline): LGHDT, YNNKEL (reference sequence). The CDR3 here is CASSPPGRYNEKLFF. CDR3 nucleotides: TGTGCCAGCAGCCCACCGGGACGGTATAATGAAAAACTGTTTTTT.

This clone was observed a single time. V usage is TRBV4-2 and J usage is TRBJ2-3, with D uncertain. The V gene lost 1 base and the J gene lost 3 bases, with 5 bases spanning the gap. Germline CDR1 and CDR2: LGHNA and YNFKEQ. The CDR3 consists of 13 residues. The CDR3 DNA reads TGTGCCAGCAGCCAAGCGTCGACAGATACGCAGTATTTT. This sequence encodes CASSQASTDTQYF.

V is TRBV6-2 or TRBV6-3 and J is TRBJ2-2; D uncertain. The CDR3 is 14 residues long. V lost 3 bases and J lost 6, with 11 bases in between. Germline CDR1 is MNHEY and CDR2 is SVGEGT. The CDR3 DNA reads as TGTGCCAGCAGTTATAGGGAAAAAGCCGGGGAGCTGTTTTTT. It translates to CASSYREKAGELFF.

The chain carries TRBV28 and TRBJ1-1, with 7 bases that match TRBD1. The CDR3 covers 14 residues. Germline V gene lookup returns CDR1 MDHEN and CDR2 SYDVKM. V dropped 4 bases and J dropped 9; count of bases not matched to a gene: 11. CDR3 amino acids: CASSSAGTALQAFF. CDR3 nucleotides: TGTGCCAGCAGTTCCGCCGGGACAGCACTACAAGCTTTCTTT.

The chain combines TRBV5-1 with TRBJ1-1; D gene ambiguous. This CDR3 is built from 14 residues. Germline assignment: CDR1 SGHRS and CDR2 YFSETQ. Trimming took 0 bases from V and 1 from J, leaving 7 bases between them. The CDR3 loop reads CASSLVSANTEAFF. The CDR3 bases are TGCGCCAGCAGCTTGGTATCGGCGAACACTGAAGCTTTCTTT.

This clone was counted only a few times. This chain links TRBV24-1 with TRBJ2-2, with D unresolved. The CDR3 is 15 residues long. Per the germline V gene, CDR1 is KGHDR and CDR2 is SFDVKD. Trimming stripped 4 bases from V and 4 bases from J, with 12 bases between. Written as DNA, the CDR3 is TGTGCCACCAGTGACCCGGCCCGGGCCACCGGGGAGCTGTTTTTT. The encoded protein is CATSDPARATGELFF.

This chain uses TRBV6-2 or TRBV6-3 with TRBJ2-7; no firm D call. Germline V CDR1 and CDR2: MNHEY, SVGEGT. Trimming left V 0 bases short and J 3 bases short, with 18 bases between. The CDR3 sequence is 17 residues long. DNA for the CDR3: TGTGCCAGCAGTTACTCGCGGTTTCCGCAGGCCTTCTACGAGCAGTACTTC. Translated, it gives CASSYSRFPQAFYEQYF.

This chain links TRBV9 with TRBJ2-7; D is possibly TRBD2 (7 bases). Per germline, CDR1 SGDLS and CDR2 YYNGEE. The V gene lost 3 bases and the J gene lost 2 bases, with 15 bases spanning the gap. The CDR3 is made up of 15 amino acids. The CDR3 loop is CASSAGGHGTYEQYF. As DNA, the CDR3 is TGTGCCAGCAGCGCCGGGGGGCATGGAACCTACGAGCAGTACTTC.

The CDR3 nucleotides read TGTGCCAGCAGCGGATCCGGGACCCGCGGGGAGCAGTACTTC. Translated, it gives CASSGSGTRGEQYF. The chain links TRBV7-2 to TRBJ2-7; perhaps D is TRBD1 or TRBD2 (5 bases each). Trimming shortened V by 5 bases and J by 7 bases, and 18 bases separated the two germline ends. Germline loops: CDR1 SGHTA, CDR2 FQGNSA. The CDR3 covers 14 residues.

The V call is TRBV6-6, the J call TRBJ2-7; 7 bases are shared with TRBD2. J gave up 3 bases and V 6 bases, and 11 bases lay outside the gene matches. The germline gives CDR1 MNHNY, CDR2 SVGAGI (reference sequence). This CDR3 contains 15 residues. CDR3 residues: CASSERLAGYYEQYF. CDR3 bases: TGTGCCAGCAGCGAACGACTAGCCGGATACTACGAGCAGTACTTC.

This clone was recorded only once. The chain couples TRBV4-1 to TRBJ1-4; D may be TRBD1 (5 bases). CDR3 length: 15 residues. Germline CDR1 and CDR2: MGHRA and YSYEKL. Trimming pared 1 base from V and 8 bases from J, leaving 14 bases between. For the CDR3, the DNA is TGCGCCAGCAGCCAAGTATTCCAGGGAGACGAAAAACTGTTTTTT. It yields the protein CASSQVFQGDEKLFF.

This clone was seen only once. CDR3 nucleotide sequence: TGTGCCAGCAGCCAACCGGGACTAGCGGGGGGTCTGGAGACCCAGTACTTC. This encodes CASSQPGLAGGLETQYF. The V gene is TRBV14, the J gene TRBJ2-5, with 15 bases lining up with TRBD2. With 2 bases clipped from V and 5 bases from J, the junction kept 6 bases outside the gene matches. The CDR3 runs 17 residues. The germline gives CDR1 SGHDN, CDR2 FVKESK.

This chain links TRBV6-5 with TRBJ2-7; TRBD2 aligns across 9 bases. The CDR3 consists of 16 residues. V shed 0 bases, J shed 2 bases, and the junction held 5 bases outside the gene matches. In germline, CDR1 is MNHEY, CDR2 SVGAGI. CDR3 sequence: CASSYSRASGAYEQYF. CDR3 coding DNA: TGTGCCAGCAGTTACTCGAGGGCTAGCGGGGCCTACGAGCAGTACTTC.

The rearrangement joins TRBV28 to TRBJ1-5, with D possibly matching TRBD1 (5 bases). From germline, CDR1 is MDHEN and CDR2 SYDVKM. The CDR3 runs 13 residues. V was clipped by 3 bases and J by 7 bases, with 10 bases between them. The CDR3 DNA follows: TGTGCCAGCAGTTTGGGGGGACGGCAGCCCCAGCATTTT. Translating it yields CASSLGGRQPQHF.

The chain combines TRBV14 with TRBJ1-4; D is uncertain. The CDR3 sequence is 12 residues long. Germline V CDR1 and CDR2: SGHDN, FVKESK. Trimming left V 4 bases short and J 6 bases short, with 6 bases between. The CDR3 DNA reads TGTGCCAGCAGCCTTCATGATGAAAAACTGTTTTTT. Translating gives CASSLHDEKLFF.

This rearrangement joins TRBV18 to TRBJ1-1; the match to TRBD1 covers 9 bases. The CDR3 covers 12 residues. Germline lookup yields CDR1 KGHSH and CDR2 LQKENI. V lost 6 bases to trimming and J lost 8 bases; unmatched junction nucleotides: 4. CDR3 in DNA: TGTGCCAGCTCGTACGACAGGGGGGAAGCTTTCTTT. This translates into CASSYDRGEAFF.